This T cell receptor (beta chain) was recorded in a study of T cell changes during pregnancy in multiple sclerosis. On this clone: The sample contains more than one DNA sequence encoding this CDR3.

Profiled with immunoSEQ multiplex PCR; TCRdb holds only in-frame clones, not every one. The repertoire consists of some 67,000 clones, with more than 85% occurring once and the leading ten covering 2.3%. V was pared by 7 bases and J by 6 bases, with 8 bases of the junction left unmatched. The CDR3 extends over 14 amino acids. From germline, CDR1 is SEHNR and CDR2 FQNEAQ (reference sequence). V and J are TRBV7-9 and TRBJ2-1; 8 positions match TRBD2. Sequencing was performed on peripheral blood, taken in the first trimester of pregnancy. The TCR originated in a female donor with multiple sclerosis, enrolled in a pregnancy study. The CDR3 DNA sequence: TGTGCCAGCAACGAAGGACTAGCACTCAATGAGCAGTTCTTC. Translating gives CASNEGLALNEQFF.